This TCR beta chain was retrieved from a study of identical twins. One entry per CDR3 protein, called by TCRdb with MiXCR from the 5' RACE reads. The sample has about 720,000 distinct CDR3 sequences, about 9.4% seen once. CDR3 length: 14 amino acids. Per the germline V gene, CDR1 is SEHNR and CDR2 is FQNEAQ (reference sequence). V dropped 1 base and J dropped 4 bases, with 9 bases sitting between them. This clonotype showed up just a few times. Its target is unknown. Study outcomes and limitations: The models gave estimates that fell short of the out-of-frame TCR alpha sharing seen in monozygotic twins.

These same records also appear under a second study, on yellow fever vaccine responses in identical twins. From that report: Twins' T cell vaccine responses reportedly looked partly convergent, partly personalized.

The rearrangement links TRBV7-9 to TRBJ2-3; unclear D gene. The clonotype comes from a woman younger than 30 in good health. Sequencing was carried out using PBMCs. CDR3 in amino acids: CASSLGEPPDTQYF. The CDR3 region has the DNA TGTGCCAGCAGCTTAGGAGAGCCCCCAGATACGCAGTATTTT.